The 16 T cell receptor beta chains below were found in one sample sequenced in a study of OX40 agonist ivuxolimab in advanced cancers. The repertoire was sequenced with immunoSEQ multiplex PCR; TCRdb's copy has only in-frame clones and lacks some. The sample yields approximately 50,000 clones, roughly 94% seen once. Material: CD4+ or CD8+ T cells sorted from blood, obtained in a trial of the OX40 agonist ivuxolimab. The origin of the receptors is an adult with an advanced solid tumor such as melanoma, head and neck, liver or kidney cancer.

The CDR3 nucleotides are TGTGCCAGCAGCTTAGGTCGGACTCTCTCCTACGAGCAGTACTTC. Translation: CASSLGRTLSYEQYF. The chain employs TRBV11-2 and TRBJ2-7; possible D gene TRBD2, 5 bases. V gave up 1 base and J gave up 0 bases, with 10 bases separating them. There are 15 residues in the CDR3. From germline, CDR1 is SGHAT and CDR2 FQNNGV.

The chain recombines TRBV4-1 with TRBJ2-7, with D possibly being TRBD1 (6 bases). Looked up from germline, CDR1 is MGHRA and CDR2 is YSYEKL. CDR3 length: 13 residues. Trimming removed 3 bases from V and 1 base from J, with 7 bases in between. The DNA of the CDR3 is TGCGCCAGCAGCCAGGACAGATCCTACGAGCAGTACTTC. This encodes CASSQDRSYEQYF.

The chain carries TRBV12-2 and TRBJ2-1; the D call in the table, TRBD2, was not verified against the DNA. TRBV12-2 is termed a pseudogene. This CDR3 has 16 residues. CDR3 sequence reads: CASPSLVEGSYNEQFF. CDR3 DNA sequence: TGTGCAAGTCCCTCCCTCGTGGAGGGGTCCTACAATGAGCAGTTCTTC.

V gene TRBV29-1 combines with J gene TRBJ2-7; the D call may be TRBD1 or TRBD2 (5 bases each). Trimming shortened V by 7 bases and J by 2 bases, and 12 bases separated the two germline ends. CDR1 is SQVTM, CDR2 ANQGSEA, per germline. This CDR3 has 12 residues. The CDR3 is CSARDGTYEQYF. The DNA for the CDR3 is TGCAGCGCCCGGGACGGGACCTACGAGCAGTACTTC.

CDR3: CASSLGDGDTQYF. The CDR3 DNA reads as TGCGCCAGCAGCCTGGGGGACGGCGATACGCAGTATTTT. The chain employs TRBV5-1 and TRBJ2-3; D is tentatively TRBD1 or TRBD2 (5 bases each). The CDR3 runs to 13 residues. The germline V gene has CDR1 SGHRS and CDR2 YFSETQ. Trimming took off 4 bases at V and 6 bases at J, with 12 bases between the two ends.

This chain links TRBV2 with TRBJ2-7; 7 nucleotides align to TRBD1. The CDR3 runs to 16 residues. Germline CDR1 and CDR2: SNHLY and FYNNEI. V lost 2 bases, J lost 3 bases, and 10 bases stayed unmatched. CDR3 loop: CASSEYWGTELYEQYF. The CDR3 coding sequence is TGTGCCAGCAGTGAATATTGGGGGACAGAGCTCTACGAGCAGTACTTC.

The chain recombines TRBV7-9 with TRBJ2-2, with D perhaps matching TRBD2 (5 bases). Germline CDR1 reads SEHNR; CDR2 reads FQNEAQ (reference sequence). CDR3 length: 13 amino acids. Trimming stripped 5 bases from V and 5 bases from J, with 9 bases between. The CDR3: CASSLGGTGELFF. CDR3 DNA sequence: TGTGCCAGCAGCCTGGGCGGGACCGGGGAGCTGTTTTTT.

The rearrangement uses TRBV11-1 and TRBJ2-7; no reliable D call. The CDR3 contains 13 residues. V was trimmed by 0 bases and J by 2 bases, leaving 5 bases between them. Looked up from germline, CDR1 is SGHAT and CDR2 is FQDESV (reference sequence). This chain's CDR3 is CASSLAAAYEQYF. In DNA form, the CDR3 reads TGTGCCAGCAGCTTAGCGGCGGCCTACGAGCAGTACTTC.

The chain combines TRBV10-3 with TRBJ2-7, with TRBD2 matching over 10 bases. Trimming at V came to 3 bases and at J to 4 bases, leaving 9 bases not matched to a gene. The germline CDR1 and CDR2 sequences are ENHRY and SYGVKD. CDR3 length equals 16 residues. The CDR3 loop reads CAISEYSSGRGYEQYF. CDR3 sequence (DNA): TGTGCCATCAGTGAATATTCGAGCGGGAGGGGTTACGAGCAGTACTTC.

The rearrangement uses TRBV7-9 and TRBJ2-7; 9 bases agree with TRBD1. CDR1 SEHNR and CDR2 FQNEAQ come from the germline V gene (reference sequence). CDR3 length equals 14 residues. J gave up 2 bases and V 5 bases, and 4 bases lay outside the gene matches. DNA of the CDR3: TGTGCCAGCAGCACCGGGACAGGGACCTACGAGCAGTACTTC. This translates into CASSTGTGTYEQYF.

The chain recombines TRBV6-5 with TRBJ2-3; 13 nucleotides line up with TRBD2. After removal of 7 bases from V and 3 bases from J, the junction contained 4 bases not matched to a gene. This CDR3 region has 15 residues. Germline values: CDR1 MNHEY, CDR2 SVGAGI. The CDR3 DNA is TGTGCCAGCAAGGGACTAGCGGGACATACAGATACGCAGTATTTT. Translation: CASKGLAGHTDTQYF.

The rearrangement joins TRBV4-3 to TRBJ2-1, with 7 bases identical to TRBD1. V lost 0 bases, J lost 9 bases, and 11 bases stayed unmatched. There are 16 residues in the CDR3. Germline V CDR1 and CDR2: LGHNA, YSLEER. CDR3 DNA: TGCGCCAGCAGCCAAGATTACAGGGGTATACGAAGTGAGCAGTTCTTC. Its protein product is CASSQDYRGIRSEQFF.

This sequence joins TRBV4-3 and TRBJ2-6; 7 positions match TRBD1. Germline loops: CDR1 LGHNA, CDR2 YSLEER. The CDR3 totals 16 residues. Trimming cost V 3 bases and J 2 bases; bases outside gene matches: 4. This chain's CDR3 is CASSHDRAAGANVLTF. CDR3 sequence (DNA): TGCGCCAGCAGCCACGACAGGGCGGCTGGGGCCAACGTCCTGACTTTC.

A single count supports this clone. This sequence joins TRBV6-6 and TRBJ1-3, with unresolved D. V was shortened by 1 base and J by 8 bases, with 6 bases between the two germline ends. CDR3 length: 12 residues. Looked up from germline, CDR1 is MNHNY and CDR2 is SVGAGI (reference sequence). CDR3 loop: CASSYYGDTIYF. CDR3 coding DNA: TGTGCCAGCAGTTACTATGGGGACACCATATATTTT.

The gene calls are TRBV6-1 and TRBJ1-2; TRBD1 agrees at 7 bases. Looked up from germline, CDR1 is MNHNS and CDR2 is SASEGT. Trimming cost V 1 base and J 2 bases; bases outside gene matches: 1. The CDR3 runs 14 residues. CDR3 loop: CASSEGDSNYGYTF. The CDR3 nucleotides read TGTGCCAGCAGTGAAGGGGACAGCAACTATGGCTACACCTTC.

The CDR3 spells CASSWTFPGEAFF. The CDR3, as DNA: TGTGCCAGCAGCTGGACCTTCCCGGGTGAAGCTTTCTTT. This sequence joins TRBV7-6 and TRBJ1-1; D not certain. Trimming cost V 4 bases and J 7 bases, with 13 bases left between them. Germline V CDR1 and CDR2: SGHVS, FNYEAQ. The length of the CDR3 is 13 residues. Together with reference TRBV7-6 and TRBJ1-1, the CDR3 gives the full variable domain: GAGVSQSPRYKVTKRGQDVALRCDPISGHVSLYWYRQALGQGPEFLTYFNYEAQQDKSGLPNDRFSAERPEGSISTLTIQRTEQRDSAMYRCASSWTFPGEAFFGQGTRLTVV.